The 32 T cell receptor beta chains presented below share a single source sample, sequenced in a study of circulating and synovial CD4+ cells in juvenile arthritis. Generated by immunoSEQ multiplex PCR, the TCRdb table keeps only in-frame clones and is missing some. Here the sample spans under 40,000 clones, about 94% being singletons. Sample: CD4+ T cells from blood. These receptors were taken from a human donor with juvenile idiopathic arthritis.

V and J are TRBV5-6 and TRBJ1-3; no clear D. The CDR3 totals 14 residues. Germline CDR1 is SGHDT and CDR2 is YYEEEE. With 4 bases removed from V and 4 bases from J, the gap between germline ends came to 12 bases. CDR3 sequence reads: CASSDGETGNTIYF. Here the CDR3 DNA reads TGTGCCAGCAGCGACGGAGAAACCGGAAACACCATATATTTT.

The chain is built from TRBV9 and TRBJ2-5; 7 bases align to TRBD1. Germline V lookup: CDR1 SGDLS, CDR2 YYNGEE. Losses at the gene ends were 3 bases for V and 4 bases for J; bases not matched to a gene: 3. The CDR3 is 13 residues long. The CDR3 loop is CASSGDSRETQYF. The CDR3 DNA is TGTGCCAGCAGCGGGGACAGTCGAGAGACCCAGTACTTC.

The V gene is TRBV5-4, the J gene TRBJ1-2, with 8 bases aligning to TRBD1. Per germline, CDR1 SGHNT and CDR2 YYREEE (reference sequence). This CDR3 comprises 14 residues. V shed 0 bases and J 4 bases; nucleotides not matched to a gene: 2. CDR3 sequence (DNA): TGTGCCAGCAGCTTGGGGGACAGGTTCTATGGCTACACCTTC. It encodes CASSLGDRFYGYTF.

The chain links TRBV18 to TRBJ2-1; TRBD2 matches at 8 bases. V lost 6 bases, J lost 4 bases, and 8 bases stayed unmatched. The CDR3 has 15 amino acids. The germline CDR1 and CDR2 sequences are KGHSH and LQKENI. CDR3 in amino acids: CASSEREINYNEQFF. The CDR3 bases are TGTGCCAGCTCGGAGCGGGAGATAAATTACAATGAGCAGTTCTTC.

The chain links TRBV10-2 to TRBJ2-1; tentative D call: TRBD1 (5 bases). Trimming shortened V by 6 bases and J by 3 bases, and 18 bases separated the two germline ends. Germline CDR1 reads WSHSY; CDR2 reads SAAADI. The CDR3 is 16 amino acids. The CDR3 nucleotides are TGCGCCAGCAGAAGGAGTGAGACAGTTTTCTACAATGAGCAGTTCTTC. Its protein is CASRRSETVFYNEQFF.

The chain couples TRBV7-3 to TRBJ2-5; 10 bases are shared with TRBD2. This CDR3 is 15 amino acids long. Germline loops: CDR1 SGHTA, CDR2 FQGTGA. V lost 5 bases and J lost 4; bases outside the gene matches: 7. The CDR3 coding sequence is TGTGCCAGCAGCCCTAGCGGGAGCCGAAGAGAGACCCAGTACTTC. As protein: CASSPSGSRRETQYF.

The rearrangement uses TRBV19 and TRBJ1-1, with D maybe TRBD1 (5 bases). Trimming took 5 bases from V and 4 from J, leaving 23 bases between them. CDR3 length: 17 residues. CDR1 LNHDA and CDR2 SQIVND come from the germline V gene (reference sequence). DNA for the CDR3: TGTGCCAGTAGTCTCCAAGGTGACAGTTATGTTTCCACTGAAGCTTTCTTT. Its translation is CASSLQGDSYVSTEAFF.

The rearrangement joins TRBV27 to TRBJ2-7, with 9 bases matching TRBD1. Germline V gene sequence: CDR1 MNHEY, CDR2 SMNVEV (reference sequence). The CDR3 covers 16 residues. The junction had 10 bases not matched to a gene; V was cut back by 5 bases and J by 2 bases. The CDR3 DNA follows: TGTGCCAGCAGTGTCCTACAGGGGGCTGGCCCCTACGAGCAGTACTTC. Its translation is CASSVLQGAGPYEQYF.

The J gene is TRBJ2-2, the V gene TRBV19, with D possibly TRBD2 on 6 matching bases. This CDR3 comprises 14 residues. Trimming removed 6 bases from V and 5 bases from J, with 13 bases in between. Germline values: CDR1 LNHDA, CDR2 SQIVND (reference sequence). The CDR3: CASRQGGGTGELFF. CDR3 in DNA: TGTGCCAGTAGGCAGGGAGGCGGGACCGGGGAGCTGTTTTTT.

The chain links TRBV6-1 to TRBJ2-2; 12 bases map to TRBD1. Germline CDR1 reads MNHNS; CDR2 reads SASEGT. The V segment lost 3 bases and the J segment 4 bases; nucleotides outside the gene matches: 9. The length of the CDR3 is 18 residues. For the CDR3, the DNA is TGTGCCAGCAGTGATTCCCCGGGACAGGGGGCGGGCACCGGGGAGCTGTTTTTT. This gives the protein CASSDSPGQGAGTGELFF.

The chain combines TRBV7-8 with TRBJ2-3, with TRBD2 identical over 11 bases. The length of the CDR3 is 15 residues. The V gene end was trimmed by 5 bases and the J gene end by 12 bases; junction bases not matched to a gene: 13. In germline, CDR1 is SGHVS, CDR2 FQNEAQ. CDR3 nucleotide sequence: TGTGCCAGCAGCCCCTTTCGAGTAGCGGGGGGGGGACAGTATTTT. This gives the protein CASSPFRVAGGGQYF.

V is TRBV7-2 and J is TRBJ2-1; TRBD1 might be the D (6 bases). The germline V and J ends were trimmed by 4 bases and 6 bases, with 16 bases remaining between them. Germline CDR1 reads SGHTA; CDR2 reads FQGNSA. The CDR3 sequence is 15 residues long. The CDR3 coding sequence is TGTGCCAGCAGCTACGACAGGTACCAACTCAATGAGCAGTTCTTC. This codes for CASSYDRYQLNEQFF.

V gene TRBV7-9 combines with J gene TRBJ2-1, with 7 bases lining up with TRBD1. Trimming took 5 bases from V and 7 from J; bases not matched to a gene: 8. There are 14 residues in the CDR3. In germline, CDR1 is SEHNR, CDR2 FQNEAQ (reference sequence). The chain's CDR3 is CASSPQPRGNEQFF. CDR3 coding DNA: TGTGCCAGCAGCCCCCAACCCAGGGGGAATGAGCAGTTCTTC.

J is TRBJ2-1 and V is TRBV6-1; D perhaps matches TRBD2 (7 bases). The CDR3 extends over 16 amino acids. Germline V gene data show CDR1 as MNHNS and CDR2 as SASEGT. Between the trimmed V and J ends, which lost 2 bases and 6 bases, there was a span of 17 bases. The CDR3 is CASSETARGRGNEQFF. CDR3 DNA sequence: TGTGCCAGCAGTGAAACCGCGAGGGGGAGGGGCAATGAGCAGTTCTTC.

V and J are TRBV27 and TRBJ1-5; 8 bases agree with TRBD1. The CDR3 spans 14 residues. After removal of 5 bases from V and 6 bases from J, the junction contained 6 bases not matched to a gene. From germline, CDR1 is MNHEY and CDR2 SMNVEV (reference sequence). The CDR3 DNA is TGTGCCAGCAGTCCTGGACAGGGTGCTCAGCCCCAGCATTTT. Its protein product is CASSPGQGAQPQHF.

A single count supports this clone. The gene calls are TRBV11-3 and TRBJ2-7, with D perhaps matching TRBD2 (5 bases). Germline V lookup: CDR1 SGHNT, CDR2 YENEEA. The CDR3 contains 15 residues. V lost 5 bases and J lost 3, with 17 bases in between. CDR3 coding DNA: TGTGCCAGCAGCGTAAGTGGGGAGACCGGCTACGAGCAGTACTTC. Translated: CASSVSGETGYEQYF.

V and J are TRBV7-9 and TRBJ2-5; D is possibly TRBD2 (6 bases). The CDR3 totals 14 residues. Germline V gene sequence: CDR1 SEHNR, CDR2 FQNEAQ (reference sequence). The ends were cut back, 2 bases at V and 2 bases at J, with 9 bases in the middle. CDR3 residues: CASSLRLEQETQYF. DNA of the CDR3: TGTGCCAGCAGCTTACGACTAGAGCAAGAGACCCAGTACTTC.

The chain employs TRBV5-1 and TRBJ1-2; tentatively, D is TRBD1 (5 bases). In germline, CDR1 is SGHRS, CDR2 YFSETQ. The ends were cut back, 4 bases at V and 6 bases at J, with 13 bases in the middle. CDR3 size: 13 residues. CDR3 protein: CASSPSGMDGYTF. The DNA for the CDR3 is TGCGCCAGCAGCCCCTCAGGGATGGATGGCTACACCTTC.

The chain uses TRBV29-1 and TRBJ2-7, with unresolved D. V lost 6 bases and J 1 base, leaving 10 bases between the germline ends. This CDR3 region has 12 residues. Germline V gives CDR1 SQVTM, CDR2 ANQGSEA. CDR3 DNA sequence: TGCAGCGTCCTAGATGGGTCCTACGAGCAGTACTTC. It specifies CSVLDGSYEQYF.

The chain couples TRBV5-1 to TRBJ2-7, with a weak D call TRBD1 (6 bases). Trimming shortened V by 4 bases and J by 3 bases, and 14 bases separated the two germline ends. The CDR3 contains 14 residues. Germline V gene sequence: CDR1 SGHRS, CDR2 YFSETQ. CDR3 protein: CASSPRDKNYEQYF. In DNA form, the CDR3 reads TGCGCCAGCAGCCCTCGGGACAAAAACTACGAGCAGTACTTC. Variable domain in full (rest from reference TRBV5-1 and TRBJ2-7): KAGVTQTPRYLIKTRGQQVTLSCSPISGHRSVSWYQQTPGQGLQFLFEYFSETQRNKGNFPGRFSGRQFSNSRSEMNVSTLELGDSALYLCASSPRDKNYEQYFGPGTRLTVT.

The chain employs TRBV28 and TRBJ2-6, with 8 positions matching TRBD1. CDR3 length equals 17 residues. Per germline, CDR1 MDHEN and CDR2 SYDVKM. J lost 4 bases, V lost 6 bases, and 11 bases had no gene match. The CDR3 here is CASRSAPRGLGANVLTF. The CDR3 DNA reads as TGTGCCAGCAGGTCAGCGCCCAGGGGGCTCGGGGCCAACGTCCTGACTTTC.

The chain is built from TRBV5-1 and TRBJ1-1; D remains ambiguous. V lost 3 bases, J lost 2 bases, and 14 bases lay in between. CDR3 size: 15 residues. Germline CDR1 is SGHRS and CDR2 is YFSETQ. The CDR3 DNA is TGCGCCAGCAGCTCGGTCCTAAGCACTAACACTGAAGCTTTCTTT. It translates to CASSSVLSTNTEAFF.

The rearrangement uses TRBV28 and TRBJ2-7; TRBD2 matches at 7 bases. The CDR3 runs to 14 residues. V lost 6 bases and J lost 3; bases outside the gene matches: 8. Per the germline V gene, CDR1 is MDHEN and CDR2 is SYDVKM. DNA of the CDR3: TGTGCCAGCAGGGCCCGCGCGGGAGTCTACGAGCAGTACTTC. Its protein product is CASRARAGVYEQYF.

V gene TRBV5-4 combines with J gene TRBJ2-5, with 7 bases lining up with TRBD2. Germline values: CDR1 SGHNT, CDR2 YYREEE (reference sequence). V shed 0 bases, J shed 5 bases, and the junction held 4 bases outside the gene matches. The CDR3 contains 14 residues. As DNA, the CDR3 is TGTGCCAGCAGCTTGGTGGGAGGGGTCGAGACCCAGTACTTC. Translating gives CASSLVGGVETQYF.

The chain carries TRBV7-2 and TRBJ2-6; TRBD2 is a possible D gene (5 bases). Trimming pared 5 bases from V and 1 base from J, leaving 9 bases between. Germline V gene data show CDR1 as SGHTA and CDR2 as FQGNSA. This CDR3 is 15 amino acids long. The CDR3 nucleotides read TGTGCCAGCAGCGCAGCGGTTTCTGGGGCCAACGTCCTGACTTTC. Translating it yields CASSAAVSGANVLTF.

About this clone itself: Within the sample, other DNA sequences also encode this same CDR3. V usage is TRBV5-1 and J usage is TRBJ2-2; D may be TRBD2 (5 bases). The CDR3 totals 14 residues. Trimming pared 1 base from V and 7 bases from J, leaving 11 bases between. Germline loops: CDR1 SGHRS, CDR2 YFSETQ. The CDR3 region has the DNA TGCGCCAGCAGCTTGACCCCCCGGGGCGGGGAGCTGTTTTTT. This encodes CASSLTPRGGELFF.

The chain carries TRBV28 and TRBJ1-2; 8 bases are a match to TRBD1. The J segment lost 8 bases and the V segment lost 4 bases, leaving 9 bases of the junction unmatched. The CDR3 spans 14 residues. The germline gives CDR1 MDHEN, CDR2 SYDVKM. CDR3 residues: CASSSAQGAWGYTF. The CDR3 bases are TGTGCCAGCAGTTCGGCCCAGGGGGCATGGGGCTACACCTTC.

This clone came up once. The rearrangement joins TRBV2 to TRBJ1-2; D might be TRBD1 (5 bases). The CDR3 consists of 11 residues. Looked up from germline, CDR1 is SNHLY and CDR2 is FYNNEI. V was pared by 6 bases and J by 4 bases, with 6 bases between. The CDR3: CASSDSYGYTF. The CDR3 DNA reads TGTGCCAGCAGCGACAGCTATGGCTACACCTTC.

This clone was seen a single time. The chain recombines TRBV19 with TRBJ2-2; D is possibly TRBD1 (5 bases). The germline gives CDR1 LNHDA, CDR2 SQIVND (reference sequence). The CDR3 is 15 residues long. The V end lost 5 bases, the J end lost 1 base, and 11 bases lay between the germline ends. This CDR3 reads CASSWAGQNTGELFF. The CDR3, as DNA: TGTGCCAGTAGTTGGGCAGGGCAGAACACCGGGGAGCTGTTTTTT. Filled out from reference TRBV19 and TRBJ2-2, the complete variable domain reads DGGITQSPKYLFRKEGQNVTLSCEQNLNHDAMYWYRQDPGQGLRLIYYSQIVNDFQKGDIAEGYSVSREKKESFPLTVTSAQKNPTAFYLCASSWAGQNTGELFFGEGSRLTVL.

The chain joins TRBV6-1 to TRBJ2-5, with 12 bases fitting TRBD2. Germline V gives CDR1 MNHNS, CDR2 SASEGT. V gave up 2 bases and J gave up 8 bases; unmatched junction bases: 9. The CDR3 runs 16 residues. The CDR3 DNA follows: TGTGCCAGCAGTGAACTCTCGGCTAGCGGGAGGGTAACCCAGTACTTC. Translating it yields CASSELSASGRVTQYF.

V and J are TRBV7-3 and TRBJ2-7; 8 nucleotides align to TRBD1. The J segment lost 6 bases and the V segment lost 4 bases, leaving 5 bases of the junction unmatched. The germline V gene encodes CDR1 SGHTA and CDR2 FQGTGA. The CDR3 loop spans 13 amino acids. The DNA of the CDR3 is TGTGCCAGCAGCTCGGACAGGGTTGGCGAGCAGTACTTC. Translation gives CASSSDRVGEQYF.

This chain connects TRBV28 to TRBJ2-3, with 11 positions matching TRBD2. This CDR3 has 17 amino acids. Germline V CDR1 and CDR2: MDHEN, SYDVKM. With 2 bases clipped from V and 0 bases from J, the junction kept 4 bases outside the gene matches. The CDR3 loop reads CASSLVGLAASTDTQYF. DNA of the CDR3: TGTGCCAGCAGTTTAGTGGGACTAGCGGCTAGCACAGATACGCAGTATTTT.